The clone carrying this TCR beta chain showed up just once. The sample belongs to a study of blood T cell repertoires in COVID-19. Across the study: PBMCs, B-cell-depleted T cells, or T cells provided the cDNA or gDNA that made up the material.

The CDR3 covers 15 residues. With V trimmed by 5 bases and J by 1 base, 7 bases remained unmatched. The germline V gene encodes CDR1 SEHNR and CDR2 FQNEAQ (reference sequence). As processed by the authors: How many nucleated cells were present was estimated from reference gene primer amplification. The assay was immunoSEQ multiplex PCR, and TCRdb's table has in-frame clones only and misses some. Clonal size and the V and J genes are those of that table, whereas D and trimming came from the DNA. The sample shows roughly 390,000 clones, roughly 86% of them seen only once. This sequence originates from a woman in her 30s with COVID-19, enrolled during active disease. Input material: peripheral blood. The V gene is TRBV7-9, the J gene TRBJ2-5, with 7 bases that match TRBD1. The CDR3 here is CASSRWDSSQETQYF. CDR3 nucleotide sequence: TGTGCCAGCAGCCGGTGGGACAGCTCCCAAGAGACCCAGTACTTC.